The clone carrying this TCR beta chain was seen many times. Its matching antigen is unknown. These data originate in a study of T cells in Graves' hyperthyroidism and ophthalmopathy. RNA transcripts gave rise to amplified TCR beta CDR3 regions. The HTBI set primed first-round TCR CDR3 RT-PCR. TCRdb used MiXCR to reprocess the multiplex PCR reads, holding one entry per CDR3 protein. The table lists almost 350,000 distinct CDR3 sequences, less than 20% of them singletons, with roughly a sixth in the top ten. The CDR3 has 13 residues. V gave up 0 bases and J gave up 0 bases, with 4 bases separating them. Germline CDR1 and CDR2: SGDLS and YYNGEE. General study points: Ophthalmopathy and stable hyperthyroidism were separated by a 13 V-J model.

The chain combines TRBV9 with TRBJ2-7; no definite D call. The clonotype was recovered from a middle-aged woman with Graves' ophthalmopathy. Sequences were obtained from blood. This CDR3 reads CASSVEDSYEQYF. The CDR3 bases are TGTGCCAGCAGCGTAGAGGACTCCTACGAGCAGTACTTC. Full variable domain (remainder filled in from reference TRBV9 and TRBJ2-7): DSGVTQTPKHLITATGQRVTLRCSPRSGDLSVYWYQQSLDQGLQFLIQYYNGEERAKGNILERFSAQQFPDLHSELNLSSLELGDSALYFCASSVEDSYEQYFGPGTRLTVT.